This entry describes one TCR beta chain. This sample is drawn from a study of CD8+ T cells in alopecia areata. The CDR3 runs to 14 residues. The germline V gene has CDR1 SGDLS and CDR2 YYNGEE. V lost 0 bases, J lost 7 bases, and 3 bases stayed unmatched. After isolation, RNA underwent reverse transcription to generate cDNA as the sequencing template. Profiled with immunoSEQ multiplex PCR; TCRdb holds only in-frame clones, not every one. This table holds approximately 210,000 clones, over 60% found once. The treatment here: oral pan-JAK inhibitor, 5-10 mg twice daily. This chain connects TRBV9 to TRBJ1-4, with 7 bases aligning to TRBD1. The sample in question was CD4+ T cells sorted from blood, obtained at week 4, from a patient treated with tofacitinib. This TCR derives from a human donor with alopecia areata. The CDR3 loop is CASSVDRGGEKLFF. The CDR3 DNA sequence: TGTGCCAGCAGCGTAGACAGGGGAGGTGAAAAACTGTTTTTT.